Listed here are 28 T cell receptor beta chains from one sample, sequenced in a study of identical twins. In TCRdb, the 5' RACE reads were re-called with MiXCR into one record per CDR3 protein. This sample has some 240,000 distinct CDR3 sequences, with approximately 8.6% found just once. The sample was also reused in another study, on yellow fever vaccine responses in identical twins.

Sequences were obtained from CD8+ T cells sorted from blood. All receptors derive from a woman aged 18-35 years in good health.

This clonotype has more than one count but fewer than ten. Here the CDR3 DNA reads TGTGCCAGCAGCTTCCGGACAGCCAGCAATCAGCCCCAGCATTTT. This gives the protein CASSFRTASNQPQHF. The chain carries TRBV5-6 and TRBJ1-5; D perhaps matches TRBD1 (6 bases). The CDR3 runs 15 residues. Trimming removed 2 bases at V and 1 base at J, with 10 bases between. CDR1 SGHDT and CDR2 YYEEEE come from the germline V gene. Looking up the rest from reference TRBV5-6 and TRBJ1-5 gives the full variable domain: DAGVTQSPTHLIKTRGQQVTLRCSPKSGHDTVSWYQQALGQGPQFIFQYYEEEERQRGNFPDRFSGHQFPNYSSELNVNALLLGDSALYLCASSFRTASNQPQHFGDGTRLSIL.

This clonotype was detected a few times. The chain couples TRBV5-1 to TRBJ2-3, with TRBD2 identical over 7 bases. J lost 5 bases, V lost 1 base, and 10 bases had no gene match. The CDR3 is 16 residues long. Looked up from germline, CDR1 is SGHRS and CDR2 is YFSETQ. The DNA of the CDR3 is TGCGCCAGCAGCTTGCTGGGGGGGACGGCAGAAGATACGCAGTATTTT. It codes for CASSLLGGTAEDTQYF.

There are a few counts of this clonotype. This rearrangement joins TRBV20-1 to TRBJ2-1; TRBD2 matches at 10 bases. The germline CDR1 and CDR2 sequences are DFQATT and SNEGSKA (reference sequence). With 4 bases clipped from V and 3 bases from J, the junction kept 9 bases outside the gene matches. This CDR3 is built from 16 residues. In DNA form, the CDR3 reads TGCAGTGCTATTACTAGCGGGACCCTCTTCTACAATGAGCAGTTCTTC. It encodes CSAITSGTLFYNEQFF.

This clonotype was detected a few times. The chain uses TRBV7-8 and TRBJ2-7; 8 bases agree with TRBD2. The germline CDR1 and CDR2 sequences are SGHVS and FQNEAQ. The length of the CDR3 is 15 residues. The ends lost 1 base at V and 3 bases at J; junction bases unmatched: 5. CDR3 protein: CASSLGTRGGYEQYF. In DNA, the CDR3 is TGTGCCAGCAGCTTAGGGACCCGGGGGGGCTACGAGCAGTACTTC.

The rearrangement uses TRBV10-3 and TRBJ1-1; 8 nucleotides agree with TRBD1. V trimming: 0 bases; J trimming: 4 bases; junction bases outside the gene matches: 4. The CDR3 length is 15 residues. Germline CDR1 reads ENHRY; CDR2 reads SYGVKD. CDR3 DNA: TGTGCCATCAGTGAGTCGGGACAGGCGGGCACTGAAGCTTTCTTT. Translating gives CAISESGQAGTEAFF.

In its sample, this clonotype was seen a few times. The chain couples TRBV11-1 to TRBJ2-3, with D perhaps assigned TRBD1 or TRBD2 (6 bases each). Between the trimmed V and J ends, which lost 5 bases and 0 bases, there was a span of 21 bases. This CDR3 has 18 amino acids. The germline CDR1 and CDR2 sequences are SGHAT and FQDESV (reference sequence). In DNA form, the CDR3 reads TGTGCCAGCAGCCGCCCTCCGGGACACGGGACTAGCACAGATACGCAGTATTTT. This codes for CASSRPPGHGTSTDTQYF.

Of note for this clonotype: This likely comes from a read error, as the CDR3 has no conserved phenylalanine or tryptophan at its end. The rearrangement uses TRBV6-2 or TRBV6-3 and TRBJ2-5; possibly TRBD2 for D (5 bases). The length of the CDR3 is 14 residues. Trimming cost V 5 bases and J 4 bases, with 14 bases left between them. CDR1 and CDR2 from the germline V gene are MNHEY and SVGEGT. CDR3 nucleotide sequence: TGTGCCAGCAGTCCCGGGCTAGCCGGAGAGACCCAGTACTCC. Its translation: CASSPGLAGETQYS.

The CDR3 DNA is TGTGCCAGCAGTTTCGTCGGGGTCGAGCAGTACTTC. It yields the protein CASSFVGVEQYF. The genes are TRBV7-9 and TRBJ2-7; D may be TRBD2 (5 bases). The germline V and J ends were trimmed by 6 bases and 6 bases, with 12 bases remaining between them. CDR3 length: 12 residues. The germline V gene encodes CDR1 SEHNR and CDR2 FQNEAQ (reference sequence).

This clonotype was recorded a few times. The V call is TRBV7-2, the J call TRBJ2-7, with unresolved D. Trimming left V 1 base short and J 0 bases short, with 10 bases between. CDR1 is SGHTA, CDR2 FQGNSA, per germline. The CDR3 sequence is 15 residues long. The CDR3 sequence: CASSLGLGASYEQYF. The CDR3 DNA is TGTGCCAGCAGCTTAGGTCTAGGTGCCTCCTACGAGCAGTACTTC.

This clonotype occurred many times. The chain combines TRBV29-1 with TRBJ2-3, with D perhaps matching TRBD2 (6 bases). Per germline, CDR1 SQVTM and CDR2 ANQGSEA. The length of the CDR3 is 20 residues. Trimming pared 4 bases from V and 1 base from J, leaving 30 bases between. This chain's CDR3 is CSVVWVLGTPTSSGTDTQYF. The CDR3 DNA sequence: TGCAGCGTTGTTTGGGTATTGGGGACTCCGACTTCCTCTGGCACAGATACGCAGTATTTT.

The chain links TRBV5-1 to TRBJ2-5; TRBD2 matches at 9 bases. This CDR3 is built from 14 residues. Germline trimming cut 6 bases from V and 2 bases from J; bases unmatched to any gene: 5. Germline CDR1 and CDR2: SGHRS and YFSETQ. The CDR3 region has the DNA TGCGCCAGCACCCGGACTAGCGAACAAGAGACCCAGTACTTC. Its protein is CASTRTSEQETQYF. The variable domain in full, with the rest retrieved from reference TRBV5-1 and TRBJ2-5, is KAGVTQTPRYLIKTRGQQVTLSCSPISGHRSVSWYQQTPGQGLQFLFEYFSETQRNKGNFPGRFSGRQFSNSRSEMNVSTLELGDSALYLCASTRTSEQETQYFGPGTRLLVL.

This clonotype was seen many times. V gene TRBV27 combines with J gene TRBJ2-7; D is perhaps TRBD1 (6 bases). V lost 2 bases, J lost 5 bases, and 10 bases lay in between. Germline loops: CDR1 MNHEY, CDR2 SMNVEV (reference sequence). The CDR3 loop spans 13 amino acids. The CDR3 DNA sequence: TGTGCCAGCAGTTTAACAGGGATCCACGAGCAGTACTTC. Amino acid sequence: CASSLTGIHEQYF.

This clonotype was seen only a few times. The CDR3: CASNPPGGINEQFF. The CDR3 DNA is TGTGCCAGCAACCCCCCCGGCGGAATCAATGAGCAGTTCTTC. The chain employs TRBV12-3 or TRBV12-4 and TRBJ2-1; D is uncertain. The length of the CDR3 is 14 residues. The ends were cut back, 7 bases at V and 6 bases at J, with 16 bases in the middle.

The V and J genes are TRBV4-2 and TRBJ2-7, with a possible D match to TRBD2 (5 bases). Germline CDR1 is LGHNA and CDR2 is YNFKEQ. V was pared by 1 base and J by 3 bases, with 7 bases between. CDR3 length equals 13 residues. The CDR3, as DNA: TGTGCCAGCAGCCAAGGCCGGGACTACGAGCAGTACTTC. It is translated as CASSQGRDYEQYF.

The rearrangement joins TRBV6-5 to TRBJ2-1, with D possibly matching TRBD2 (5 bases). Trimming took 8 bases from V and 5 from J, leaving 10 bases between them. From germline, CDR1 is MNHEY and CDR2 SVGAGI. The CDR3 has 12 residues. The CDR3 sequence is CASGLPNNEQFF. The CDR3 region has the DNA TGTGCCAGCGGACTTCCCAACAATGAGCAGTTCTTC.

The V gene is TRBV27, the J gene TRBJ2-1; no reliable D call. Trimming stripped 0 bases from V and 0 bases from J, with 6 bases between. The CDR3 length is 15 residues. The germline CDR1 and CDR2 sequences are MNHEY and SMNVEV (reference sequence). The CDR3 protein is CASSLSTSSYNEQFF. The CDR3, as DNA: TGTGCCAGCAGTTTATCGACATCCTCCTACAATGAGCAGTTCTTC.

For the CDR3, the DNA is TGCGCCAGCAGCTTGGCGGGCGGAGCTGAGCAGTACTTC. As protein: CASSLAGGAEQYF. The J gene is TRBJ2-7, the V gene TRBV5-1, with no clear D. CDR3 length: 13 residues. V was trimmed by 0 bases and J by 7 bases, leaving 11 bases between them. Germline V gene lookup returns CDR1 SGHRS and CDR2 YFSETQ.

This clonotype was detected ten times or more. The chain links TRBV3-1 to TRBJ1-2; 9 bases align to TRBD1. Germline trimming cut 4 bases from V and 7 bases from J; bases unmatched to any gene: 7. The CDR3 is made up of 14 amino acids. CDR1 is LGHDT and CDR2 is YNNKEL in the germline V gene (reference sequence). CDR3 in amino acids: CASSPPGQGFGYTF. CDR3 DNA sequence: TGTGCCAGCAGCCCCCCGGGACAGGGTTTTGGCTACACCTTC.

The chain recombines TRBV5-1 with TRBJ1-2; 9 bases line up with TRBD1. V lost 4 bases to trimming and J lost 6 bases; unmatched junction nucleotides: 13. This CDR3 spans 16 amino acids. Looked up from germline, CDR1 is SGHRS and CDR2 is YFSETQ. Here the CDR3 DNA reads TGCGCCAGCAGCCTCCCCTCCGGGACAGGGTATGATGGCTACACCTTC. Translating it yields CASSLPSGTGYDGYTF.

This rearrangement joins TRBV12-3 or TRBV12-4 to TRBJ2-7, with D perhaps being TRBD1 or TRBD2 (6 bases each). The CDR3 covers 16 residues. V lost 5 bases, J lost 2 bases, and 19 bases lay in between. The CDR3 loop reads CASSPPGGLPAYEQYF. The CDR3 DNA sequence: TGTGCCAGCAGTCCCCCTGGGGGGCTGCCAGCCTACGAGCAGTACTTC.

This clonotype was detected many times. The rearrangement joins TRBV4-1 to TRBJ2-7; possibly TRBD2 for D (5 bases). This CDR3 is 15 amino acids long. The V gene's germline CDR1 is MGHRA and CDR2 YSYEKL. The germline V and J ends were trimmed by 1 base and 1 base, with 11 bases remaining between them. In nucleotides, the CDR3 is TGCGCCAGCAGCCAAGTCCCCGGGGAATCCTACGAGCAGTACTTC. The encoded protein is CASSQVPGESYEQYF.

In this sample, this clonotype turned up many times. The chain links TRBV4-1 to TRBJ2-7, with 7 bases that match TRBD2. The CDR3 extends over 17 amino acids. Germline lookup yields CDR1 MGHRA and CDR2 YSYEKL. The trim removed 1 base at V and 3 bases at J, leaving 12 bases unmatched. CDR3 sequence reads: CASSQAPGAGAFYEQYF. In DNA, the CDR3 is TGCGCCAGCAGCCAAGCCCCTGGTGCGGGAGCATTCTACGAGCAGTACTTC.

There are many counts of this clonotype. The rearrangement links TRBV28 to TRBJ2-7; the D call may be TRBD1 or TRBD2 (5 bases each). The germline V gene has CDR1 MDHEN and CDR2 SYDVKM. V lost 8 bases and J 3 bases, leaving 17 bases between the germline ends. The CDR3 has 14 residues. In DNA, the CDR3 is TGTGCCAGCGAACCCGGGGCAGCCCTCTACGAGCAGTACTTC. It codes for CASEPGAALYEQYF.

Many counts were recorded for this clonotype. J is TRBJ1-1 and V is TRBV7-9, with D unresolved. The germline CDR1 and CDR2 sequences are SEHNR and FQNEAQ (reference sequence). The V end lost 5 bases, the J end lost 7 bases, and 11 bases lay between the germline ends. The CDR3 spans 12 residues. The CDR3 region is CASSLQDLEAFF. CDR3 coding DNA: TGTGCCAGCAGCCTGCAGGACCTTGAAGCTTTCTTT.

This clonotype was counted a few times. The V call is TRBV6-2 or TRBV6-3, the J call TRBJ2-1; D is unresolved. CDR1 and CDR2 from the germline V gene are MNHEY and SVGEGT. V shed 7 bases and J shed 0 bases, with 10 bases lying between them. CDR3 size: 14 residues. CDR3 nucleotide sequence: TGTGCCAGCACGTCCAGCCCCTCCTACAATGAGCAGTTCTTC. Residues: CASTSSPSYNEQFF.

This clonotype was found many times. This CDR3 reads CASSQDLAGYNEQFF. CDR3 DNA: TGCGCCAGCAGCCAAGATCTAGCGGGGTACAATGAGCAGTTCTTC. The chain recombines TRBV4-3 with TRBJ2-1, with 9 positions matching TRBD2. Germline values: CDR1 LGHNA, CDR2 YSLEER. The CDR3 contains 15 residues. Trimming removed 0 bases from V and 4 bases from J; junction bases left unmatched: 1.

Here the CDR3 reads CSVEPGANGYTF. The CDR3, as DNA: TGCAGCGTTGAGCCCGGGGCGAATGGCTACACCTTC. V gene TRBV29-1 combines with J gene TRBJ1-2, with D possibly TRBD1 on 5 matching bases. Trimming took off 3 bases at V and 6 bases at J, with 11 bases between the two ends. The length of the CDR3 is 12 residues. Per germline, CDR1 SQVTM and CDR2 ANQGSEA.

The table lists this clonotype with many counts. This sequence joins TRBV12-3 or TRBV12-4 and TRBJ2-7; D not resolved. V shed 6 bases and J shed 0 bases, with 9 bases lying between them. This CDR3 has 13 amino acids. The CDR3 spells CASRPRSSYEQYF. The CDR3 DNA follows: TGTGCCAGCAGACCCAGGAGCTCCTACGAGCAGTACTTC.